This TCR beta chain is drawn from a study of blood T cell repertoires in COVID-19. The overall study: The United States, Italy and Spain were the sources of the acute and convalescent COVID-19 samples.

This clone was found once. Only in-frame clones appear in the TCRdb table, and some are missing; sequencing was by immunoSEQ multiplex PCR. The sample lists some 110,000 clones; about 86% were seen once. CDR1 and CDR2 (germline): MNHNY, SVGAGI (reference sequence). With 2 bases removed from V and 4 bases from J, the gap between germline ends came to 15 bases. The CDR3 sequence is 15 residues long. Sequencing input: peripheral blood. This rearrangement joins TRBV6-6 to TRBJ2-7; D possibly corresponds to TRBD2 (5 bases). The TCR sequence derives from an elderly woman with active or convalescent COVID-19. CDR3 bases: TGTGCCAGCAGTTACCTCGGCGGGCAAAGGTACGAGCAGTACTTC. It yields the protein CASSYLGGQRYEQYF.